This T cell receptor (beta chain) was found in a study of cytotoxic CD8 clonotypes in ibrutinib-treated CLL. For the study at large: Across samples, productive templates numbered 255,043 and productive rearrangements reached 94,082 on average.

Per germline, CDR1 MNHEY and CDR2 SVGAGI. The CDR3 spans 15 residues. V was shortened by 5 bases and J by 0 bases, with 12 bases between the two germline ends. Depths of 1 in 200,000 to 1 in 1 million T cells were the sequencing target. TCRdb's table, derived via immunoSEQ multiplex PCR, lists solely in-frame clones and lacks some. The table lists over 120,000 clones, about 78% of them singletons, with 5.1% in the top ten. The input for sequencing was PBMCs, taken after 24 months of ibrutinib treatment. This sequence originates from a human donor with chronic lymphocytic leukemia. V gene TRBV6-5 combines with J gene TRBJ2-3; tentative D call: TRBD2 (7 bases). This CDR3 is CASSSRGGSTDTQYF. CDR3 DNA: TGTGCCAGCAGTAGTAGGGGGGGGAGCACAGATACGCAGTATTTT.